This passage covers 32 T cell receptor beta chains from one sample sequenced in a study of T cell responses to AZD1222 COVID-19 vaccine (TCRdb year 2021). The library was prepared using the immunoSEQ multiplex PCR assay. The immuneACCESS repertoire file appears here via TCRdb, limited to in-frame rearrangements. These files lack a portion of the clones; in checked studies, under half of the deficit traces to unresolved V genes, and the cause of the others is not known. The sample has approximately 130,000 clones on record, about 89% of them singletons. The biggest ten clones account for around 10% of the sample. Per the publication, the time point label means: baseline before first vaccination. This specimen's treatment or condition label, interpreted: meningococcal conjugate vaccine given as trial control. Sequenced material: peripheral blood, taken on day 0 of MenACWY control vaccination. The receptors shown here come from an adult in good health.

The chain is built from TRBV25-1 and TRBJ2-7; D gene uncertain. The CDR3 spans 14 residues. Trimming left V 3 bases short and J 0 bases short, with 9 bases between. The germline V gene encodes CDR1 MGHDK and CDR2 SYGVNS. This CDR3 is CASSDIGSSYEQYF. The CDR3 bases are TGTGCCAGCAGTGACATCGGCAGCTCCTACGAGCAGTACTTC.

The gene calls are TRBV7-8 and TRBJ1-3; 8 bases line up with TRBD1. CDR1 is SGHVS, CDR2 FQNEAQ, per germline. This CDR3 comprises 18 residues. Trimming removed 5 bases from V and 0 bases from J; junction bases left unmatched: 12. The CDR3 DNA reads as TGTGCCAGCAGCCAGACCGACAGGGGCTATTCCTCTGGAAACACCATATATTTT. This encodes CASSQTDRGYSSGNTIYF.

This clone was recorded a few times. V is TRBV4-1 and J is TRBJ1-4; D not resolved. V lost 0 bases, J lost 5 bases, and 16 bases lay in between. The CDR3 totals 17 residues. Germline V lookup: CDR1 MGHRA, CDR2 YSYEKL. The CDR3 sequence is CASSQEPPRTGNEKLFF. The CDR3 DNA sequence: TGCGCCAGCAGCCAAGAGCCCCCGCGGACTGGAAATGAAAAACTGTTTTTT.

The CDR3 reads CATSVPGDLYNEQFF. CDR3 nucleotides: TGTGCCACCAGTGTTCCAGGGGACCTCTACAATGAGCAGTTCTTC. The rearrangement joins TRBV24-1 to TRBJ2-1; D perhaps matches TRBD1 (6 bases). V dropped 5 bases and J dropped 3 bases, with 13 bases sitting between them. The germline V gene encodes CDR1 KGHDR and CDR2 SFDVKD. The CDR3 extends over 15 amino acids.

V gene TRBV28 combines with J gene TRBJ2-7, with a possible D match to TRBD2 (6 bases). This CDR3 is 14 amino acids long. Deletions cut 3 bases from V and 2 bases from J, with 11 bases between. Germline V gene sequence: CDR1 MDHEN, CDR2 SYDVKM. CDR3 sequence (DNA): TGTGCCAGCAGTTTCTTTAGCGGAACCTACGAGCAGTACTTC. Protein: CASSFFSGTYEQYF.

The V call is TRBV7-3, the J call TRBJ2-7; the D is unclear. Trimming took 2 bases from V and 0 from J, leaving 11 bases between them. The V gene's germline CDR1 is SGHTA and CDR2 FQGTGA. The CDR3 is 15 residues long. The CDR3 is CASSLLTGPSYEQYF. CDR3 DNA sequence: TGTGCCAGCAGCTTATTAACGGGTCCCTCCTACGAGCAGTACTTC.

To note about this clone: The identical CDR3 is also encoded by other nucleotide sequences in the sample. The chain employs TRBV7-9 and TRBJ1-1; unclear D gene. With 1 base removed from V and 2 bases from J, the gap between germline ends came to 5 bases. Germline V gene sequence: CDR1 SEHNR, CDR2 FQNEAQ (reference sequence). The CDR3 spans 13 residues. The DNA for the CDR3 is TGTGCCAGCAGCTTAGAAACAAACACTGAAGCTTTCTTT. Encoded protein: CASSLETNTEAFF. Looking up the rest from reference TRBV7-9 and TRBJ1-1 gives the full variable domain: DTGVSQNPRHKITKRGQNVTFRCDPISEHNRLYWYRQTLGQGPEFLTYFQNEAQLEKSRLLSDRFSAERPKGSFSTLEIQRTEQGDSAMYLCASSLETNTEAFFGQGTRLTVV.

The chain combines TRBV30 with TRBJ2-1; TRBD2 aligns across 7 bases. In germline, CDR1 is GTSNPN, CDR2 SVGIG (reference sequence). Losses at the gene ends were 0 bases for V and 2 bases for J; bases not matched to a gene: 1. CDR3 length equals 14 residues. CDR3 coding DNA: TGTGCCTGGAGTGTGGGACTACCCTACAATGAGCAGTTCTTC. Translated, it gives CAWSVGLPYNEQFF. Based on the CDR3 plus reference TRBV30 and TRBJ2-1, the full variable domain is SQTIHQWPATLVQPVGSPLSLECTVEGTSNPNLYWYRQAAGRGLQLLFYSVGIGQISSEVPQNLSASRPQDRQFILSSKKLLLSDSGFYLCAWSVGLPYNEQFFGPGTRLTVL.

This rearrangement joins TRBV5-4 to TRBJ2-2, with D perhaps TRBD1 (6 bases). The CDR3 runs to 15 residues. The germline gives CDR1 SGHNT, CDR2 YYREEE (reference sequence). V lost 0 bases and J lost 4, with 10 bases in between. The CDR3 region has the DNA TGTGCCAGCAGCTTGGGGACAGACCTCACCGGGGAGCTGTTTTTT. Translation: CASSLGTDLTGELFF.

The DNA of the CDR3 is TGTGCCAGCAGCCAGACAGGGGTCGAGCAGTACTTC. It translates to CASSQTGVEQYF. The chain is built from TRBV11-3 and TRBJ2-7, with 8 bases matching TRBD1. Germline V lookup: CDR1 SGHNT, CDR2 YENEEA. The CDR3 spans 12 residues. J gave up 6 bases and V 5 bases, and 3 bases lay outside the gene matches.

The chain joins TRBV7-9 to TRBJ2-7; 7 nucleotides line up with TRBD1. J was trimmed by 5 bases and V by 5 bases; bases with no gene match: 12. Germline values: CDR1 SEHNR, CDR2 FQNEAQ (reference sequence). The CDR3 has 15 residues. CDR3 sequence reads: CASSPWDRYANEQYF. The CDR3 DNA sequence: TGTGCCAGCAGCCCCTGGGACAGATATGCCAACGAGCAGTACTTC.

V and J are TRBV4-3 and TRBJ2-7; 7 bases fit TRBD2. The V gene end was trimmed by 1 base and the J gene end by 7 bases; junction bases not matched to a gene: 10. The CDR3 covers 15 residues. CDR1 LGHNA and CDR2 YSLEER come from the germline V gene. This CDR3 reads CASSQGGSGTEEQYF. CDR3 DNA: TGCGCCAGCAGCCAAGGCGGAAGCGGGACGGAAGAGCAGTACTTC.

This clone was counted between two and nine times. This sequence joins TRBV7-2 and TRBJ1-5; D not certain. CDR1 SGHTA and CDR2 FQGNSA come from the germline V gene. The length of the CDR3 is 15 residues. V gave up 6 bases and J gave up 0 bases, with 12 bases separating them. The CDR3 protein is CASSPGSYSNQPQHF. CDR3 in DNA: TGTGCCAGCAGTCCCGGGAGCTATAGCAATCAGCCCCAGCATTTT.

The chain joins TRBV5-4 to TRBJ1-1, with D perhaps matching TRBD1 (5 bases). This CDR3 comprises 13 residues. The V gene lost 4 bases and the J gene lost 2 bases, with 9 bases spanning the gap. Per the germline V gene, CDR1 is SGHNT and CDR2 is YYREEE (reference sequence). Written as DNA, the CDR3 is TGTGCCAGCAGCAGGGACCTCAACACTGAAGCTTTCTTT. Translation: CASSRDLNTEAFF. Complete variable domain (other parts from reference TRBV5-4 and TRBJ1-1): ETGVTQSPTHLIKTRGQQVTLRCSSQSGHNTVSWYQQALGQGPQFIFQYYREEENGRGNFPPRFSGLQFPNYSSELNVNALELDDSALYLCASSRDLNTEAFFGQGTRLTVV.

The V call is TRBV10-2, the J call TRBJ2-3, with 11 bases lining up with TRBD1. Trimming at V came to 4 bases and at J to 2 bases, leaving 2 bases not matched to a gene. The germline V gene has CDR1 WSHSY and CDR2 SAAADI. The CDR3 loop spans 15 amino acids. DNA for the CDR3: TGCGCCAGCAGTGGGGACAGGGGGATCACAGATACGCAGTATTTT. It codes for CASSGDRGITDTQYF.

V gene TRBV30 combines with J gene TRBJ2-7; no definite D call. V dropped 2 bases and J dropped 3 bases, with 8 bases sitting between them. The CDR3 runs to 12 residues. The germline gives CDR1 GTSNPN, CDR2 SVGIG (reference sequence). CDR3 coding DNA: TGTGCCTGGAGTCCCCCAGACTACGAGCAGTACTTC. Residues: CAWSPPDYEQYF.

The chain combines TRBV29-1 with TRBJ1-3; D is unclear. CDR1 is SQVTM, CDR2 ANQGSEA, per germline. The CDR3 extends over 13 amino acids. V dropped 3 bases and J dropped 1 base, with 7 bases sitting between them. CDR3 amino acids: CSVERQSGNTIYF. CDR3 coding DNA: TGCAGCGTTGAGCGGCAGTCTGGAAACACCATATATTTT.

This chain joins TRBV5-1 and TRBJ2-2, with no clear D. V was pared by 4 bases and J by 0 bases, with 13 bases between. Germline loops: CDR1 SGHRS, CDR2 YFSETQ. CDR3 size: 16 residues. Here the CDR3 reads CASSPYSRANTGELFF. CDR3 bases: TGCGCCAGCAGCCCTTACTCCAGAGCGAACACCGGGGAGCTGTTTTTT.

The CDR3 loop is CASSLEANQPQHF. The CDR3 DNA reads TGTGCCAGCAGCTTGGAGGCCAATCAGCCCCAGCATTTT. This chain uses TRBV5-5 with TRBJ1-5; D gene uncertain. Germline lookup yields CDR1 SGHKS and CDR2 YYEKEE (reference sequence). V lost 0 bases and J 3 bases, leaving 4 bases between the germline ends. The CDR3 totals 13 residues.

Written as DNA, the CDR3 is TGTGCCAGCAGCTTACAGGCGGACCAGAACACTGAAGCTTTCTTT. It specifies CASSLQADQNTEAFF. The chain combines TRBV7-3 with TRBJ1-1; no clear D gene. Germline CDR1 SGHTA, CDR2 FQGTGA. This CDR3 has 15 amino acids. V gave up 2 bases and J gave up 1 base, with 11 bases separating them.

V and J are TRBV3-1 (or the pseudogene TRBV3-2) and TRBJ1-6; no clear D gene. CDR1 LGHDT and CDR2 YNNKEL come from the germline V gene (reference sequence). Between the trimmed V and J ends, which lost 4 bases and 7 bases, there was a span of 11 bases. The CDR3 length is 14 residues. The chain's CDR3 is CASSPSVRNSPLHF. The CDR3, as DNA: TGTGCCAGCAGCCCATCTGTCAGAAATTCACCCCTCCACTTT.

This chain connects TRBV12-3 or TRBV12-4 to TRBJ2-2; D remains unclear. Deletions cut 6 bases from V and 1 base from J, with 3 bases between. The CDR3 length is 12 residues. CDR3 residues: CASRKNTGELFF. The CDR3 coding sequence is TGTGCCAGCAGGAAGAACACCGGGGAGCTGTTTTTT.

The DNA of the CDR3 is TGTGCCAGCAGTGAAGTTGGGGCAGGGCTAGGAGACTATGGCTACACCTTC. This translates into CASSEVGAGLGDYGYTF. V is TRBV2 and J is TRBJ1-2; D is possibly TRBD1 (5 bases). Germline CDR1 reads SNHLY; CDR2 reads FYNNEI. This CDR3 comprises 17 residues. The V gene lost 1 base and the J gene lost 3 bases, with 18 bases spanning the gap.

The CDR3 region has the DNA TGTGCCAGCAGCGTCGGGACGTTAAGCACAGATACGCAGTATTTT. Protein: CASSVGTLSTDTQYF. The chain recombines TRBV7-3 with TRBJ2-3; tentatively, D is TRBD1 or TRBD2 (5 bases each). The CDR3 runs to 15 residues. V was trimmed by 5 bases and J by 0 bases, leaving 12 bases between them. Germline V gene data show CDR1 as SGHTA and CDR2 as FQGTGA.

This chain links TRBV14 with TRBJ2-3; D might be TRBD1 (6 bases). Germline CDR1 reads SGHDN; CDR2 reads FVKESK. V lost 4 bases and J lost 5, with 19 bases in between. The CDR3 sequence is 16 residues long. Here the CDR3 reads CASSRRRTGMGDTQYF. CDR3 coding DNA: TGTGCCAGCAGCCGCCGAAGAACAGGGATGGGAGATACGCAGTATTTT.

This clone showed up just a few times. V is TRBV12-3 or TRBV12-4 and J is TRBJ2-3, with D maybe TRBD2 (6 bases). This CDR3 has 13 residues. Trimming took off 0 bases at V and 11 bases at J, with 12 bases between the two ends. The CDR3 loop reads CASSLATRSEQYF. The DNA of the CDR3 is TGTGCCAGCAGTTTAGCGACTAGGTCTGAGCAGTATTTT.

V usage is TRBV6-2 or TRBV6-3 and J usage is TRBJ1-2, with TRBD1 matching 9 bases. From germline, CDR1 is MNHEY and CDR2 SVGEGT. Germline trimming cut 6 bases from V and 4 bases from J; bases unmatched to any gene: 6. The CDR3 extends over 14 amino acids. The CDR3 sequence: CASSLLTGGYGYTF. CDR3 nucleotides: TGTGCCAGCAGCCTACTGACAGGGGGCTATGGCTACACCTTC.

The chain links TRBV27 to TRBJ2-1, with 8 nucleotides matching TRBD2. The CDR3 is 17 residues long. V trimming: 6 bases; J trimming: 4 bases; junction bases outside the gene matches: 14. In germline, CDR1 is MNHEY, CDR2 SMNVEV (reference sequence). The CDR3 DNA reads TGTGCCAGCAGCCACTTACCGGGACTAGGGGAGTACAATGAGCAGTTCTTC. Translation: CASSHLPGLGEYNEQFF.

This chain connects TRBV4-1 to TRBJ2-7, with D unclear. The germline V gene encodes CDR1 MGHRA and CDR2 YSYEKL. Deletions cut 2 bases from V and 0 bases from J, with 20 bases between. This CDR3 comprises 18 residues. The chain's CDR3 is CASSQRLRTDRTSYEQYF. The CDR3, as DNA: TGCGCCAGCAGCCAAAGACTGCGAACGGACCGGACCTCCTACGAGCAGTACTTC.

The chain uses TRBV6-5 and TRBJ2-1, with TRBD2 identical over 12 bases. The CDR3 spans 15 residues. The germline V gene has CDR1 MNHEY and CDR2 SVGAGI. Trimming took 7 bases from V and 9 from J; bases not matched to a gene: 10. Here the CDR3 DNA reads TGTGCCAGCACCGGATGGACTAGCGGGAACAGTGAGCAGTTCTTC. It translates to CASTGWTSGNSEQFF.

The V call is TRBV11-2, the J call TRBJ2-1; either TRBD1 or TRBD2 may fit D (5 bases each). The CDR3 extends over 16 amino acids. Between the trimmed V and J ends, which lost 0 bases and 2 bases, there was a span of 11 bases. Germline CDR1 SGHAT, CDR2 FQNNGV. The CDR3 loop is CASSLELGDPYNEQFF. The CDR3 nucleotides read TGTGCCAGCAGCTTAGAGCTGGGGGATCCCTACAATGAGCAGTTCTTC.

This clone was seen a single time. V and J are TRBV5-4 and TRBJ1-1; possible D gene TRBD1, 6 bases. CDR1 SGHNT and CDR2 YYREEE come from the germline V gene (reference sequence). There are 15 residues in the CDR3. Trimming shortened V by 3 bases and J by 1 base, and 13 bases separated the two germline ends. As DNA, the CDR3 is TGTGCCAGCAGCTCACCGGGACAAACGAACACTGAAGCTTTCTTT. Translating it yields CASSSPGQTNTEAFF.